This T cell receptor (beta chain) comes out of a study of cytotoxic CD8 clonotypes in ibrutinib-treated CLL. Study-level information: The patient breakdown showed about ten relapsed/refractory and around 16 treatment-naive cases, with fewer than 18 IGHV unmutated.

The protocol was immunoSEQ multiplex PCR, while the TCRdb copy is restricted to in-frame clones and leaves out a portion. In the table there are 75,000 to 90,000 clones, 75% to 90% of which are singletons. Germline V lookup: CDR1 LNHDA, CDR2 SQIVND (reference sequence). The CDR3 totals 11 residues. V was clipped by 11 bases and J by 2 bases, with 7 bases between them. The sample was PBMCs, taken after 24 months of ibrutinib treatment. The clonotype originates from a human donor with chronic lymphocytic leukemia. The chain combines TRBV19 with TRBJ1-3; D not certain. CDR3 sequence (DNA): TGTGCCCCCGAACCTGGAAACACCATATATTTT. This sequence encodes CAPEPGNTIYF. Drawing the rest from reference TRBV19 and TRBJ1-3, the complete variable domain is DGGITQSPKYLFRKEGQNVTLSCEQNLNHDAMYWYRQDPGQGLRLIYYSQIVNDFQKGDIAEGYSVSREKKESFPLTVTSAQKNPTAFYLCAPEPGNTIYFGEGSWLTVV.